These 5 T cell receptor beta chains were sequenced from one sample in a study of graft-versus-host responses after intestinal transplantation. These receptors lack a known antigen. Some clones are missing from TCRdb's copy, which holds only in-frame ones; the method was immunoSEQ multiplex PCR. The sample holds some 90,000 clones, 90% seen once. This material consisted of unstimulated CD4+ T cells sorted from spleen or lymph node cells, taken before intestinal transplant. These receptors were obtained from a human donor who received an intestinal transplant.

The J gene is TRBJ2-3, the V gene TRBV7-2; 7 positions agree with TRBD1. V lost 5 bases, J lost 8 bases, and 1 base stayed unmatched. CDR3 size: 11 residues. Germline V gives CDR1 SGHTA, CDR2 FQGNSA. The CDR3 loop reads CASSAGGTQYF. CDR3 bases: TGTGCCAGCAGCGCAGGGGGTACGCAGTATTTT.

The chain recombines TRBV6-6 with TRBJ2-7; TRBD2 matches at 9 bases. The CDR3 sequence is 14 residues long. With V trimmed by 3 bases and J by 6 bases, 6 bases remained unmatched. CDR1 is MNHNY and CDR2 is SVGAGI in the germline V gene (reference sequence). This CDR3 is CASSYGLAGFEQYF. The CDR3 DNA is TGTGCCAGCAGTTATGGGCTAGCGGGGTTCGAGCAGTACTTC.

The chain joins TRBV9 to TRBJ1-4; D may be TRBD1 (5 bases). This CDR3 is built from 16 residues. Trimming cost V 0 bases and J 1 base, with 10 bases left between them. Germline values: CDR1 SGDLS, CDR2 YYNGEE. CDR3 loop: CASSVDRWGTNEKLFF. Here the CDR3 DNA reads TGTGCCAGCAGCGTAGACAGGTGGGGAACTAATGAAAAACTGTTTTTT.

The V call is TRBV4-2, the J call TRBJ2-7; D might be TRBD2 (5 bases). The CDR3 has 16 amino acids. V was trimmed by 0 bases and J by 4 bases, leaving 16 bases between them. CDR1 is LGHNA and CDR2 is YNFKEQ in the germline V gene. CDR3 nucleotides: TGTGCCAGCAGCCAAGAGGGCGGGCACCTGGGGTACGAGCAGTACTTC. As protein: CASSQEGGHLGYEQYF.

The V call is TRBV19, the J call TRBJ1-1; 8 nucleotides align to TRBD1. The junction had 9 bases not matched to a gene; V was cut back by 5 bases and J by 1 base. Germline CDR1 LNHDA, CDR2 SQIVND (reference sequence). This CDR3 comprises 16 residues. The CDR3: CASSRPTGVGNTEAFF. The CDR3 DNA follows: TGTGCCAGTAGTCGTCCGACAGGGGTGGGGAACACTGAAGCTTTCTTT.